Shown below are 30 T cell receptor beta chains from a single sample sequenced in a study of tumor and adjacent non-tumor tissue in lung cancer. This sample's RNA came from whole unsorted tissue. This non-tumor lung sample came from over 3 cm beyond the tumor edge. TCRbeta libraries were built with three rounds of nested PCR, modified from ARM-PCR. A single record per CDR3 protein comes from TCRdb applying MiXCR to the multiplex PCR reads. The table records 60,000 to 85,000 distinct CDR3 sequences, over 65% of them present only once. The sample taken for sequencing was distant non-tumor lung tissue. These receptors were taken from a man between 70 and 80 years old with non-small cell lung cancer.

As for this clonotype: A junction end diverges from the germline sequence, so it may reflect a read error. CDR3 DNA sequence: TGTGCCAGGAGCTCGAACAGGGTCCACGAACAGTACTTC. As protein: CARSSNRVHEQYF. This chain links TRBV11-2 with TRBJ2-7, with D perhaps TRBD1 (6 bases). The CDR3 runs to 13 residues. The germline V gene encodes CDR1 SGHAT and CDR2 FQNNGV. The entire variable domain, with the rest obtained from reference TRBV11-2 and TRBJ2-7, is as follows: EAGVAQSPRYKIIEKRQSVAFWCNPISGHATLYWYQQILGQGPKLLIQFQNNGVVDDSQLPKDRFSAERLKGVDSTLKIQPAKLEDSAVYLCARSSNRVHEQYFGPGTRLTVT.

Concerning this clonotype itself: The germline gene is not matched at one end of the junction; a read error may be the cause. The chain is built from TRBV12-3 or TRBV12-4 and TRBJ1-3, with 10 positions matching TRBD1. The CDR3 spans 17 residues. The CDR3 spells CAGSPRTGGISGHTIYF. CDR3 nucleotide sequence: TGTGCCGGCAGTCCCCGGACAGGGGGAATCTCTGGGCACACCATATATTTT.

In its sample, this clonotype was seen a few times. A much larger clone sits a single nucleotide away, making a read error possible. The chain links TRBV4-1 to TRBJ1-2; D unclear. The CDR3 length is 13 residues. Germline V gene data show CDR1 as MGHRA and CDR2 as YSYEKL. The CDR3, as DNA: TGCGCCAACAGCCAAGTCGGATCCGGTGGCTACACCTTC. This encodes CANSQVGSGGYTF.

About this clonotype itself: This is likely a read error, given that the CDR3 carries no conserved phenylalanine or tryptophan at its end. CDR3 nucleotide sequence: TGCACCGGGACAGGGTACACCGGGGAGCTGTTTTTA. It yields the protein CTGTGYTGELFL. The chain joins TRBV29-1 to TRBJ2-2; 9 nucleotides align to TRBD1. Germline V gene lookup returns CDR1 SQVTM and CDR2 ANQGSEA. This CDR3 has 12 residues.

To note about this clonotype: At one boundary the junction diverges from the germline segment, which might be a read error. Here the CDR3 DNA reads TGTGACAGCAGTTTACGGGCGTTCTACGAGCAGTACTTC. Its protein product is CDSSLRAFYEQYF. The V and J genes are TRBV28 and TRBJ2-7; D is unresolved. CDR1 and CDR2 from the germline V gene are MDHEN and SYDVKM. The CDR3 has 13 amino acids.

Regarding this clonotype: The junction departs from germline at one end; a sequencing error may be responsible. The chain couples TRBV29-1 to TRBJ2-5; D is unresolved. This CDR3 has 13 amino acids. Germline V CDR1 and CDR2: SQVTM, ANQGSEA. Here the CDR3 DNA reads TGCAGCCTTGTACAACTGGCAGGAGAGACCAAGTACTTC. Translating gives CSLVQLAGETKYF.

As regards this clonotype: The junction shows a germline mismatch at one end, possibly a read error. This CDR3 reads CDSSLVGTGVAGELFF. The CDR3 DNA reads TGTGATAGCAGCTTAGTGGGCACAGGGGTTGCCGGGGAACTGTTTTTT. The chain combines TRBV11-2 with TRBJ2-2, with TRBD1 matching over 7 bases. From germline, CDR1 is SGHAT and CDR2 FQNNGV. The CDR3 sequence is 16 residues long.

The J gene is TRBJ2-1, the V gene TRBV7-9, with D possibly matching TRBD1 (6 bases). Per the germline V gene, CDR1 is SEHNR and CDR2 is FQNEAQ (reference sequence). Deletions cut 6 bases from V and 1 base from J, with 10 bases between. CDR3 length: 14 amino acids. CDR3 sequence: CASSSTGSYNEQFF. The DNA for the CDR3 is TGTGCCAGCAGTTCCACAGGGTCCTACAATGAGCAGTTCTTC. The whole variable domain, filled in from reference TRBV7-9 and TRBJ2-1, reads DTGVSQNPRHKITKRGQNVTFRCDPISEHNRLYWYRQTLGQGPEFLTYFQNEAQLEKSRLLSDRFSAERPKGSFSTLEIQRTEQGDSAMYLCASSSTGSYNEQFFGPGTRLTVL.

In regard to this clonotype: The junction and the germline gene differ at one end; a read error may be behind it. The chain joins TRBV29-1 to TRBJ2-1; D might be TRBD1 (6 bases). Germline CDR1 is SQVTM and CDR2 is ANQGSEA. This CDR3 region has 18 residues. DNA for the CDR3: TGCAGCATTGATAACAGGGTTCGTAAGGTTGTCTCCTACAACGAGCAGTTCTTC. Amino acids: CSIDNRVRKVVSYNEQFF.

There are many counts of this clonotype. The gene calls are TRBV6-6 and TRBJ1-6; TRBD1 might be the D (6 bases). The CDR3 is 13 residues long. V dropped 0 bases and J dropped 11 bases, with 8 bases sitting between them. CDR1 and CDR2 (germline): MNHNY, SVGAGI (reference sequence). CDR3 bases: TGTGCCAGCAGTTACTCCGACAGGACACCCCTCCACTTT. Protein product: CASSYSDRTPLHF.

The chain carries TRBV6-5 and TRBJ2-3; D remains ambiguous. The length of the CDR3 is 16 residues. The V end lost 2 bases, the J end lost 1 base, and 13 bases lay between the germline ends. Germline-derived CDR1 and CDR2 are MNHEY and SVGAGI. CDR3 DNA: TGTGCCAGCAGTTACCCGGTGCCGCCGGGCACAGATACGCAGTATTTT. Amino acid sequence: CASSYPVPPGTDTQYF.

Turning to this clonotype: A much larger clone is a single base away; this may be a read error. The rearrangement links TRBV12-3 or TRBV12-4 to TRBJ1-2; D is unresolved. CDR3 length equals 15 residues. The V end was cut by 5 bases, the J end by 7 bases, with 20 bases between. CDR3 sequence: CASSPISNSFGGYTF. For the CDR3, the DNA is TGTGCCAGCAGTCCCATCTCCAATTCCTTCGGTGGCTACACCTTC.

Regarding this clonotype: A read error may be the cause here, since a much bigger clone is one base away. This chain joins TRBV11-2 and TRBJ2-7; no definite D call. Germline V gene data show CDR1 as SGHAT and CDR2 as FQNNGV. The CDR3 runs 14 residues. The CDR3 sequence: CTSSLEVRSYEQYF. CDR3 DNA: TGTACCAGCAGCTTAGAGGTCAGATCCTACGAGCAGTACTTC.

The V call is TRBV6-5, the J call TRBJ2-2; maybe TRBD2 (5 bases). Trimming took 5 bases from V and 7 from J, leaving 14 bases between them. This CDR3 region has 14 residues. Per the germline V gene, CDR1 is MNHEY and CDR2 is SVGAGI. As DNA, the CDR3 is TGTGCCAGCAGTCCATGGGTGGGGAGCGGGGAGCTGTTTTTT. Protein product: CASSPWVGSGELFF.

J is TRBJ2-1 and V is TRBV20-1, with D possibly matching TRBD1 (6 bases). Germline CDR1 is DFQATT and CDR2 is SNEGSKA (reference sequence). The CDR3 is 12 residues long. This CDR3 is CNALTGYNEQFF. The DNA of the CDR3 is TGCAATGCCCTGACAGGCTACAATGAGCAGTTCTTC.

To note about this clonotype: A much bigger clone sits one base away, suggesting this may be a read error. V usage is TRBV6-5 and J usage is TRBJ2-7, with D tentatively TRBD1 (5 bases). The germline V gene encodes CDR1 MNHEY and CDR2 SVGAGI. The CDR3 runs to 15 residues. DNA for the CDR3: TGTGTCAGCAGTTACTCGTCAGGGAATGCTTACGAGCAGTACTTC. This sequence encodes CVSSYSSGNAYEQYF.

This clonotype was observed many times. V gene TRBV6-2 or TRBV6-3 combines with J gene TRBJ2-7; 11 nucleotides agree with TRBD2. This CDR3 is built from 15 residues. The germline gives CDR1 MNHEY, CDR2 SVGEGT. The trim removed 6 bases at V and 3 bases at J, leaving 7 bases unmatched. CDR3 coding DNA: TGTGCCAGCAGGGACGGGACTAGCGGATACTACGAGCAGTACTTC. This gives the protein CASRDGTSGYYEQYF.

Regarding this clonotype: An end of the junction does not agree with germline; a read error may underlie this. The chain's CDR3 is CTSSESSFTQYF. The DNA for the CDR3 is TGTACCAGCAGTGAATCTAGCTTTACGCAGTATTTT. This rearrangement joins TRBV6-1 to TRBJ2-3; D might be TRBD2 (5 bases). The CDR3 contains 12 residues. Germline values: CDR1 MNHNS, CDR2 SASEGT.

This clonotype was counted a single time. Because the CDR3 is missing its conserved closing phenylalanine or tryptophan, this is likely a read error. The chain joins TRBV11-3 to TRBJ2-7, with D perhaps matching TRBD1 or TRBD2 (5 bases each). This CDR3 region has 14 residues. Germline assignment: CDR1 SGHNT and CDR2 YENEEA. CDR3 region: CASNLGYGDHEQYL. Here the CDR3 DNA reads TGTGCCAGCAACTTAGGTTACGGGGACCACGAGCAGTACCTC.

V is TRBV5-1 and J is TRBJ2-5, with D perhaps TRBD1 or TRBD2 (5 bases each). CDR1 is SGHRS, CDR2 YFSETQ, per germline. Trimming pared 7 bases from V and 2 bases from J, leaving 18 bases between. The CDR3 has 15 residues. CDR3 nucleotides: TGCGCCAGCCGTTTTAATCCGGGACCGCAAGAGACCCAGTACTTC. The encoded protein is CASRFNPGPQETQYF.

This clonotype was counted a single time. The CDR3 coding sequence is TGTGCCAGCGCTTGGGGCTCCAGCGTCGCCTCCTACAATGAGCAGTTCTTC. The encoded protein is CASAWGSSVASYNEQFF. V gene TRBV11-2 combines with J gene TRBJ2-1; possibly TRBD1 for D (5 bases). The germline CDR1 and CDR2 sequences are SGHAT and FQNNGV. The ends were cut back, 8 bases at V and 0 bases at J, with 20 bases in the middle. The CDR3 is 17 amino acids. The full variable domain, in which reference TRBV11-2 and TRBJ2-1 provide the parts outside the CDR3, is EAGVAQSPRYKIIEKRQSVAFWCNPISGHATLYWYQQILGQGPKLLIQFQNNGVVDDSQLPKDRFSAERLKGVDSTLKIQPAKLEDSAVYLCASAWGSSVASYNEQFFGPGTRLTVL.

A note on this clonotype: Possible read error: a much larger clone is one base away. V usage is TRBV11-2 and J usage is TRBJ1-4; 8 bases align to TRBD1. In germline, CDR1 is SGHAT, CDR2 FQNNGV. J gave up 1 base and V 0 bases, and 4 bases lay outside the gene matches. CDR3 length: 17 amino acids. The CDR3 DNA reads TGTGCCAGCAGCTTAGACAGGGGGCGAGGAACTAATGAAAAACTGTTTTTT. Amino acids: CASSLDRGRGTNEKLFF.

Worth noting for this clonotype: A much larger clone sits a single nucleotide away, making a read error possible. This rearrangement joins TRBV6-5 to TRBJ2-2; either TRBD1 or TRBD2 may fit D (5 bases each). Germline V gene sequence: CDR1 MNHEY, CDR2 SVGAGI. V lost 2 bases and J 3 bases, leaving 10 bases between the germline ends. This CDR3 spans 15 amino acids. The CDR3 protein is CASSYGTRDTGELFF. Here the CDR3 DNA reads TGTGCCAGCAGTTACGGGACCCGGGACACCGGGGAGCTGTTTTTT.

As regards this clonotype: Compared with germline, one end of the junction differs, possibly owing to a read error. V is TRBV11-3 and J is TRBJ1-1, with D maybe TRBD1 (5 bases). The germline CDR1 and CDR2 sequences are SGHNT and YENEEA. This CDR3 is 15 amino acids long. The CDR3 loop is CASSFSIGGSTDAFF. The CDR3 DNA is TGTGCCAGCAGCTTCTCTATCGGGGGGAGCACTGACGCTTTCTTT.

V usage is TRBV12-3 or TRBV12-4 and J usage is TRBJ2-5; 10 bases are a match to TRBD2. The CDR3 contains 15 residues. The CDR3, as DNA: TGTACCATCAGCGGGCTAGCGGGAGTGGTGGAAACCCAGTACTTC. Its translation is CTISGLAGVVETQYF.

To note about this clonotype: The junction shows a germline mismatch at one end, possibly a read error. The CDR3, as DNA: TGCACCAGCAGCCAAGGCGCGGGACAGAAAATCGAACACCATATATTT. Its translation: CTSSQGAGQKIEHHIF. The chain is built from TRBV4-1 and TRBJ1-3; 7 bases are shared with TRBD1. This CDR3 spans 16 amino acids. Germline CDR1 and CDR2: MGHRA and YSYEKL.

This chain uses TRBV12-3 or TRBV12-4 with TRBJ1-2; D unclear. This CDR3 is 14 amino acids long. The germline V and J ends were trimmed by 8 bases and 8 bases, with 21 bases remaining between them. The CDR3, as DNA: TGTGCCAGCTCACCCCGACGAGAGGATAAAGGCTACACCTTC. Its protein product is CASSPRREDKGYTF.

This clonotype was recorded a few times. The rearrangement joins TRBV11-3 to TRBJ2-7, with a weak D call TRBD2 (5 bases). Germline assignment: CDR1 SGHNT and CDR2 YENEEA. The CDR3 consists of 15 residues. Deletions cut 2 bases from V and 3 bases from J, with 14 bases between. The CDR3 loop reads CASSLHGDSGYEQYF. The CDR3 DNA sequence: TGTGCCAGCAGCTTACACGGGGATTCGGGCTACGAGCAGTACTTC. Together with reference TRBV11-3 and TRBJ2-7, the CDR3 gives the full variable domain: EAGVVQSPRYKIIEKKQPVAFWCNPISGHNTLYWYLQNLGQGPELLIRYENEEAVDDSQLPKDRFSAERLKGVDSTLKIQPAELGDSAVYLCASSLHGDSGYEQYFGPGTRLTVT.

Remarks on this clonotype: One end of the junction varies from germline; a read error may be responsible. The chain has TRBV12-3 or TRBV12-4 and TRBJ2-1; weak D call: TRBD2 (6 bases). The CDR3 sequence is 14 residues long. In nucleotides, the CDR3 is TGTGCCAGCAGTTTTTCGCTGGAGGGCAATGAGCAGTTCTTT. Its translation is CASSFSLEGNEQFF.

As for this clonotype: Compared with germline, one end of the junction differs, possibly owing to a read error. The rearrangement uses TRBV12-3 or TRBV12-4 and TRBJ1-2; D gene unclear. The CDR3 covers 11 residues. The CDR3 protein is CAISPDEGYTF. The CDR3 region has the DNA TGTGCCATCAGTCCAGACGAAGGCTACACCTTC.